The T cell receptor (beta chain) under discussion was sequenced for a study of post-analysis software for immune sequencing data. Findings and limits, study-wide: The study found TRBV5-6, TRBV5-1 and TRBV20-1 among about five TRBV segments more frequent in patients than controls.

As regards this clonotype: Its antigen is unidentified.

cDNA libraries of TCR beta carried unique molecular identifiers. TCRdb redid the calling of the PCR reads with MiXCR, one entry per CDR3 protein. The repertoire holds about 770,000 distinct CDR3 sequences, with 40% to 55% as singletons. The V end lost 3 bases, the J end lost 7 bases, and 11 bases lay between the germline ends. CDR1 is KGHDR, CDR2 SFDVKD, per germline. The CDR3 is 13 amino acids. This receptor was identified in a girl aged 5-17 years with multiple sclerosis. Material for sequencing was blood. The chain couples TRBV24-1 to TRBJ1-2; D perhaps matches TRBD1 (6 bases). The CDR3 spells CATSDTTGLGYTF. Written as DNA, the CDR3 is TGTGCCACCAGTGATACTACAGGGCTTGGCTACACCTTC.